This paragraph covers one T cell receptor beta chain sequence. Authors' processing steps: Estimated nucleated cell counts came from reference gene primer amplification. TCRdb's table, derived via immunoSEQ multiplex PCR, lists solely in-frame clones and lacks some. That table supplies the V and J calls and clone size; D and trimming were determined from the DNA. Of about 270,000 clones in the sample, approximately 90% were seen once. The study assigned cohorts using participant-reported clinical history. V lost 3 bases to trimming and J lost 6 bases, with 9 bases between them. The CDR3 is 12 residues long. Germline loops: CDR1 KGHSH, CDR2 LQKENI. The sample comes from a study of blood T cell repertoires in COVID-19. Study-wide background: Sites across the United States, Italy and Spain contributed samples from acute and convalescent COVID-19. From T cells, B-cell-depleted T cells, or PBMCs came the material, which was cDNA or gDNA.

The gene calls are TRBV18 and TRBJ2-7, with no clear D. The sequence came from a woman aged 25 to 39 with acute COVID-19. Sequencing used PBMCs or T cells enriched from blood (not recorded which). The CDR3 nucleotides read TGTGCCAGCTCACCCCCGTCGGGCGAGCAGTACTTC. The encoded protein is CASSPPSGEQYF.